These 20 T cell receptor beta chains originate from one sample sequenced in a study of T cell repertoires in cytomegalovirus infection. TCRdb called the reads again in MiXCR, with one record for every CDR3 protein. The table has a few hundred thousand distinct CDR3 sequences, around two fifths seen once. The antigens of these receptors remain unknown. This material consisted of cultured PBMCs, taken from culture after CMV antigen stimulation. The origin of the receptors is a human donor in good health (CMV status not recorded). Some clones in this sample may be carry-over from other donors' samples.

The chain carries TRBV28 and TRBJ1-3, with D maybe TRBD1 (6 bases). V shed 6 bases and J shed 4 bases, with 16 bases lying between them. The CDR3 contains 15 residues. Germline loops: CDR1 MDHEN, CDR2 SYDVKM. The CDR3 nucleotides are TGTGCCAGCAGACCTCCACAGGGCTCAGGAAACACCATATATTTT. It encodes CASRPPQGSGNTIYF.

V gene TRBV20-1 combines with J gene TRBJ1-6; 7 bases match TRBD1. In germline, CDR1 is DFQATT, CDR2 SNEGSKA (reference sequence). Unmatched junction bases numbered 5, after V lost 2 bases and J lost 10 bases. The CDR3 has 13 amino acids. Here the CDR3 DNA reads TGCAGTGCTAGACCAGGGGGTGGATCACCCCTCCACTTT. This translates into CSARPGGGSPLHF.

This clonotype was seen more than once but under ten times. The CDR3, as DNA: TGTGCCAGCAGACCACAGGCGAAATACGAGCAGTACTTC. As protein: CASRPQAKYEQYF. The chain combines TRBV12-3 or TRBV12-4 with TRBJ2-7; tentatively, D is TRBD1 (5 bases). V lost 6 bases to trimming and J lost 4 bases, with 13 bases between them. The CDR3 contains 13 residues.

This clonotype was detected a few times. The rearrangement uses TRBV7-8 and TRBJ1-3, with D maybe TRBD1 (5 bases). The ends were cut back, 5 bases at V and 6 bases at J, with 20 bases in the middle. The germline V gene has CDR1 SGHVS and CDR2 FQNEAQ. This CDR3 spans 16 amino acids. CDR3 sequence (DNA): TGTGCCAGCAGCAGCCCCGGGCAGACGGGGCTAAACACCATATATTTT. This codes for CASSSPGQTGLNTIYF.

This clonotype was detected a few times. The chain has TRBV15 and TRBJ1-2; no firm D call. Trimming took 5 bases from V and 3 from J, leaving 13 bases between them. The CDR3 loop spans 14 amino acids. The V gene's germline CDR1 is LNHNV and CDR2 YYDKDF (reference sequence). As DNA, the CDR3 is TGTGCCACCAGCCGAGGTAAGGCTCACTATGGCTACACCTTC. Encoded protein: CATSRGKAHYGYTF.

V usage is TRBV19 and J usage is TRBJ2-7, with 7 bases that match TRBD1. With V trimmed by 5 bases and J by 2 bases, 9 bases remained unmatched. Per the germline V gene, CDR1 is LNHDA and CDR2 is SQIVND (reference sequence). CDR3 length equals 15 residues. DNA for the CDR3: TGTGCCAGTAGTGTTTCGGGACAGAGACCCTACGAGCAGTACTTC. Its protein product is CASSVSGQRPYEQYF. The variable domain in full, with the rest retrieved from reference TRBV19 and TRBJ2-7, is DGGITQSPKYLFRKEGQNVTLSCEQNLNHDAMYWYRQDPGQGLRLIYYSQIVNDFQKGDIAEGYSVSREKKESFPLTVTSAQKNPTAFYLCASSVSGQRPYEQYFGPGTRLTVT.

The CDR3 reads CSARSPDTQYF. CDR3 in DNA: TGCAGTGCTAGGAGTCCGGATACGCAGTATTTT. The chain carries TRBV20-1 and TRBJ2-3, with D uncertain. Germline V lookup: CDR1 DFQATT, CDR2 SNEGSKA (reference sequence). The V and J ends lost 3 bases and 6 bases respectively, with 7 bases between them. The CDR3 extends over 11 amino acids.

The chain couples TRBV20-1 to TRBJ2-1, with D maybe TRBD2 (7 bases). The CDR3 consists of 15 residues. Germline loops: CDR1 DFQATT, CDR2 SNEGSKA (reference sequence). Trimming cost V 2 bases and J 4 bases, with 15 bases left between them. The CDR3 bases are TGCAGTGCTAGATCTCGGGGGGCGTCGTACAATGAGCAGTTCTTC. Amino acids: CSARSRGASYNEQFF.

The chain recombines TRBV5-1 with TRBJ2-3; D not certain. Deletions cut 0 bases from V and 6 bases from J, with 11 bases between. Germline V lookup: CDR1 SGHRS, CDR2 YFSETQ. This CDR3 contains 14 residues. CDR3 residues: CASSLETQRDTQYF. The CDR3 region has the DNA TGCGCCAGCAGCTTGGAGACACAGAGGGATACGCAGTATTTT.

This clonotype was counted a few times. An end of the junction differs from the germline gene, which may be a read error. J is TRBJ1-1 and V is TRBV7-9; 9 nucleotides align to TRBD1. CDR1 and CDR2 (germline): SEHNR, FQNEAQ (reference sequence). The CDR3 contains 14 residues. The CDR3 DNA is TGTGCCAGCAGCTTAGCTGGCACGGGACAGGGCGAACACTTT. Translation gives CASSLAGTGQGEHF.

This clonotype was detected only a few times. The V and J genes are TRBV6-5 and TRBJ2-3; D remains ambiguous. Trimming cost V 2 bases and J 6 bases, with 12 bases left between them. Germline V gene data show CDR1 as MNHEY and CDR2 as SVGAGI. This CDR3 is built from 14 residues. DNA for the CDR3: TGTGCCAGCAGTTACACTACGGTTGGGGATACGCAGTATTTT. Amino acid sequence: CASSYTTVGDTQYF.

V gene TRBV7-4 combines with J gene TRBJ1-5, with D hard to call. With 5 bases removed from V and 5 bases from J, the gap between germline ends came to 13 bases. The length of the CDR3 is 14 residues. Germline assignment: CDR1 SGHVT and CDR2 SQSDAQ. The CDR3 DNA reads TGTGCCAGCAGCCATTTGGAGGGAGATCAGCCCCAGCATTTT. It translates to CASSHLEGDQPQHF.

J is TRBJ2-1 and V is TRBV6-1; 9 nucleotides agree with TRBD1. The germline V gene encodes CDR1 MNHNS and CDR2 SASEGT. The CDR3 loop spans 15 amino acids. The junction had 7 bases not matched to a gene; V was cut back by 6 bases and J by 4 bases. The CDR3 sequence: CASRGRDRAYNEQFF. The CDR3 DNA reads as TGTGCCAGCAGGGGAAGGGACAGGGCTTACAATGAGCAGTTCTTC.

Points on this clonotype: It may be a read error: a sequence one base away is much more abundant. This chain uses TRBV7-2 with TRBJ2-5; D is perhaps TRBD1 (6 bases). From germline, CDR1 is SGHTA and CDR2 FQGNSA. This CDR3 region has 14 residues. V lost 5 bases to trimming and J lost 4 bases, with 14 bases between them. In DNA, the CDR3 is TGTGCCAGCAGCGCAGGGGTTAGGGGAGAGACCCAGTACTTC. This sequence encodes CASSAGVRGETQYF.

V usage is TRBV6-2 or TRBV6-3 and J usage is TRBJ2-6, with D unresolved. V was cut by 2 bases and J by 1 base, with 6 bases left in between. Germline V lookup: CDR1 MNHEY, CDR2 SVGEGT. The CDR3 is 15 residues long. The CDR3 DNA sequence: TGTGCCAGCAGTTACGGGTTGTCTGGGGCCAACGTCCTGACTTTC. Protein product: CASSYGLSGANVLTF.

This clonotype was detected a few times. This chain joins TRBV28 and TRBJ2-1, with D perhaps TRBD1 (7 bases). Between the trimmed V and J ends, which lost 1 base and 4 bases, there was a span of 14 bases. Per the germline V gene, CDR1 is MDHEN and CDR2 is SYDVKM. CDR3 length equals 16 residues. The CDR3 DNA follows: TGTGCCAGCAGTTTATCGACAGGGAGGCTTTACAATGAGCAGTTCTTC. It codes for CASSLSTGRLYNEQFF.

The V and J genes are TRBV7-8 and TRBJ2-4; D possibly matches TRBD1 or TRBD2 (5 bases each). Germline V gene lookup returns CDR1 SGHVS and CDR2 FQNEAQ. V lost 1 base and J 3 bases, leaving 19 bases between the germline ends. The length of the CDR3 is 18 residues. CDR3 amino acids: CASSLGGLRGDHKNIQYF. In nucleotides, the CDR3 is TGTGCCAGCAGCTTAGGTGGTCTGAGAGGGGACCACAAAAACATTCAGTACTTC.

The chain couples TRBV2 to TRBJ2-7, with D possibly matching TRBD2 (7 bases). From germline, CDR1 is SNHLY and CDR2 FYNNEI. The CDR3 is 14 residues long. V lost 7 bases and J 0 bases, leaving 13 bases between the germline ends. The CDR3 loop is CASMRGTHSYEQYF. The DNA of the CDR3 is TGTGCCAGCATGCGGGGGACACACTCCTACGAGCAGTACTTC.

The V and J genes are TRBV6-5 and TRBJ1-1, with D possibly matching TRBD1 (5 bases). The CDR3 length is 13 residues. Looked up from germline, CDR1 is MNHEY and CDR2 is SVGAGI. Trimming took off 6 bases at V and 4 bases at J, with 12 bases between the two ends. DNA of the CDR3: TGTGCCAGCAGGAGAGGGACTAGCACTGAAGCTTTCTTT. Its protein is CASRRGTSTEAFF.

The gene calls are TRBV11-3 and TRBJ2-7; 7 nucleotides line up with TRBD2. V shed 3 bases, J shed 3 bases, and the junction held 2 bases outside the gene matches. The CDR3 is 13 residues long. Germline V CDR1 and CDR2: SGHNT, YENEEA. The CDR3 bases are TGTGCCAGCAGCTTCAGGGAGGGCTACGAGCAGTACTTC. Protein product: CASSFREGYEQYF. The variable domain in full, completed from reference TRBV11-3 and TRBJ2-7, reads EAGVVQSPRYKIIEKKQPVAFWCNPISGHNTLYWYLQNLGQGPELLIRYENEEAVDDSQLPKDRFSAERLKGVDSTLKIQPAELGDSAVYLCASSFREGYEQYFGPGTRLTVT.